This entry lists 26 T cell receptor beta chains sequenced from one sample in a study of blood T cell repertoires in COVID-19. The data were produced by immunoSEQ multiplex PCR, yet TCRdb's version contains in-frame clones alone and is incomplete. The sample has 83,000 or so clones, about 76% seen once; the top ten hold 9.8%. Sequences were obtained from peripheral blood. The origin of the receptors is a woman older than 75 with acute or convalescent COVID-19.

The CDR3 reads CASSTGTGSSPLHF. As DNA, the CDR3 is TGTGCCAGCAGCACCGGGACAGGCAGTTCACCCCTCCACTTT. This sequence joins TRBV6-2 or TRBV6-3 and TRBJ1-6; 8 nucleotides align to TRBD1. The V gene end was trimmed by 6 bases and the J gene end by 9 bases; junction bases not matched to a gene: 7. This CDR3 spans 14 amino acids. Per the germline V gene, CDR1 is MNHEY and CDR2 is SVGEGT.

The CDR3 DNA follows: TGTGCCAGCAGGTCCCAGAACTATGGCTACACCTTC. It specifies CASRSQNYGYTF. The chain employs TRBV27 and TRBJ1-2; D is unresolved. From germline, CDR1 is MNHEY and CDR2 SMNVEV (reference sequence). The CDR3 sequence is 12 residues long. Trimming stripped 6 bases from V and 2 bases from J, with 7 bases between.

This rearrangement joins TRBV5-8 to TRBJ1-4; D may be TRBD1 (6 bases). The CDR3 consists of 16 residues. Per the germline V gene, CDR1 is SGHTS and CDR2 is YDEGEE. The V gene lost 0 bases and the J gene lost 3 bases, with 12 bases spanning the gap. CDR3 amino acids: CASSLDLGAANEKLFF. In DNA, the CDR3 is TGTGCCAGCAGCTTGGACCTGGGGGCGGCTAATGAAAAACTGTTTTTT.

The CDR3 DNA reads as TGCGCCAGCAGCTTGGGTTTAGCGGGGGCTGATCAGTTCTTC. This codes for CASSLGLAGADQFF. V and J are TRBV5-1 and TRBJ2-1; 9 bases are shared with TRBD2. V gave up 0 bases and J gave up 13 bases; unmatched junction bases: 8. CDR1 is SGHRS, CDR2 YFSETQ, per germline. This CDR3 contains 14 residues.

This sequence joins TRBV29-1 and TRBJ1-2, with no clear D. The V end was cut by 5 bases, the J end by 4 bases, with 17 bases between. The CDR3 is 14 amino acids. CDR1 SQVTM and CDR2 ANQGSEA come from the germline V gene. The CDR3 bases are TGCAGCGTTCAACTACCGGAGAGCGGCTATGGCTACACCTTC. Translated, it gives CSVQLPESGYGYTF. The full variable domain, its missing parts supplied by reference TRBV29-1 and TRBJ1-2, is SAVISQKPSRDICQRGTSLTIQCQVDSQVTMMFWYRQQPGQSLTLIATANQGSEATYESGFVIDKFPISRPNLTFSTLTVSNMSPEDSSIYLCSVQLPESGYGYTFGSGTRLTVV.

This clone has just a few counts. The chain couples TRBV25-1 to TRBJ2-2, with 7 bases that match TRBD2. The CDR3 has 17 amino acids. The trim removed 5 bases at V and 8 bases at J, leaving 17 bases unmatched. Germline CDR1 is MGHDK and CDR2 is SYGVNS. The CDR3 DNA sequence: TGTGCCAGCAGTTCCCCCCCCTGGGAGGGCCTAGCAGGGGAGCTGTTTTTT. Translating it yields CASSSPPWEGLAGELFF.

The chain couples TRBV9 to TRBJ2-3, with a weak D call TRBD2 (5 bases). The V gene lost 0 bases and the J gene lost 4 bases, with 9 bases spanning the gap. Germline lookup yields CDR1 SGDLS and CDR2 YYNGEE. The CDR3 sequence is 14 residues long. This CDR3 is CASSVGTPPDTQYF. In DNA, the CDR3 is TGTGCCAGCAGCGTAGGGACTCCGCCAGATACGCAGTATTTT.

This sequence joins TRBV6-5 and TRBJ2-1; TRBD1 might be the D (7 bases). In germline, CDR1 is MNHEY, CDR2 SVGAGI. V was trimmed by 2 bases and J by 9 bases, leaving 14 bases between them. This CDR3 contains 14 residues. CDR3 in amino acids: CASSYGQGGIEQFF. The CDR3 DNA reads as TGTGCCAGCAGTTACGGGCAGGGGGGTATTGAGCAGTTCTTC.

The CDR3 sequence: CASSTGGAGVADTEAFF. CDR3 sequence (DNA): TGTGCCAGCAGTACGGGGGGAGCGGGGGTTGCGGACACTGAAGCTTTCTTT. The gene calls are TRBV28 and TRBJ1-1; perhaps TRBD1 as D (5 bases). CDR3 length: 17 amino acids. Per the germline V gene, CDR1 is MDHEN and CDR2 is SYDVKM. V was trimmed by 5 bases and J by 3 bases, leaving 22 bases between them.

This clone was counted a few times. The chain links TRBV18 to TRBJ2-7; 7 bases align to TRBD1. Trimming took 2 bases from V and 2 from J; bases not matched to a gene: 6. The V gene's germline CDR1 is KGHSH and CDR2 LQKENI. This CDR3 comprises 15 residues. The CDR3 region has the DNA TGTGCCAGCTCACCAGGGCAGGGGGTAACCTACGAGCAGTACTTC. Residues: CASSPGQGVTYEQYF.

This sequence joins TRBV4-3 and TRBJ2-4; D might be TRBD1 (5 bases). The CDR3 has 20 amino acids. With 0 bases removed from V and 0 bases from J, the gap between germline ends came to 21 bases. The germline gives CDR1 LGHNA, CDR2 YSLEER. CDR3 in DNA: TGCGCCAGCAGCCAAGAATTGTCCAGGGTATCGTCTCTAGCCAAAAACATTCAGTACTTC. Encoded protein: CASSQELSRVSSLAKNIQYF.

This clone was detected a few times. The chain carries TRBV30 and TRBJ1-5; 8 nucleotides agree with TRBD1. With V trimmed by 4 bases and J by 5 bases, 7 bases remained unmatched. The germline V gene has CDR1 GTSNPN and CDR2 SVGIG (reference sequence). CDR3 length: 14 residues. CDR3 in amino acids: CAWKDREVYQPQHF. The CDR3 DNA reads as TGTGCCTGGAAGGACAGGGAGGTGTATCAGCCCCAGCATTTT.

The chain uses TRBV3-1 (or the pseudogene TRBV3-2) and TRBJ2-7; D is uncertain. Trimming took off 3 bases at V and 5 bases at J, with 11 bases between the two ends. CDR1 is LGHDT and CDR2 is YNNKEL in the germline V gene (reference sequence). The CDR3 spans 13 residues. CDR3 residues: CASSQNEQHEQYF. The CDR3 nucleotides read TGTGCCAGCAGCCAGAACGAACAACACGAGCAGTACTTC.

The V and J genes are TRBV18 and TRBJ2-7; TRBD1 might be the D (6 bases). CDR1 KGHSH and CDR2 LQKENI come from the germline V gene. V gave up 4 bases and J gave up 3 bases, with 22 bases separating them. The CDR3 length is 17 residues. The CDR3 region is CASSRQRGSSHNYEQYF. The CDR3 coding sequence is TGTGCCAGCTCACGACAGAGGGGGTCCTCCCATAACTACGAGCAGTACTTC.

The chain recombines TRBV5-1 with TRBJ1-1, with 9 bases that match TRBD1. Germline CDR1 SGHRS, CDR2 YFSETQ. CDR3 length: 16 residues. The V gene end was trimmed by 0 bases and the J gene end by 4 bases; junction bases not matched to a gene: 7. The CDR3, as DNA: TGCGCCAGCAGCTTGGACAGGGGGCGCGTTGGCACTGAAGCTTTCTTT. Residues: CASSLDRGRVGTEAFF.

Only a few counts were recorded for this clone. This rearrangement joins TRBV7-2 to TRBJ1-2, with D maybe TRBD1 (5 bases). This CDR3 comprises 15 residues. The V end lost 5 bases, the J end lost 2 bases, and 15 bases lay between the germline ends. Germline V gene lookup returns CDR1 SGHTA and CDR2 FQGNSA. The CDR3 reads CASSSQGNGNYGYTF. The CDR3 DNA follows: TGTGCCAGCAGCAGTCAGGGTAATGGGAACTATGGCTACACCTTC.

The chain has TRBV11-2 and TRBJ2-5; 12 positions agree with TRBD1. The CDR3 extends over 15 amino acids. After removal of 5 bases from V and 5 bases from J, the junction contained 6 bases not matched to a gene. The germline V gene encodes CDR1 SGHAT and CDR2 FQNNGV. The CDR3 here is CASSPGTGGKETQYF. The DNA of the CDR3 is TGTGCCAGCAGCCCCGGGACAGGGGGCAAGGAGACCCAGTACTTC. The full variable domain, in which reference TRBV11-2 and TRBJ2-5 provide the parts outside the CDR3, is EAGVAQSPRYKIIEKRQSVAFWCNPISGHATLYWYQQILGQGPKLLIQFQNNGVVDDSQLPKDRFSAERLKGVDSTLKIQPAKLEDSAVYLCASSPGTGGKETQYFGPGTRLLVL.

This rearrangement joins TRBV7-2 to TRBJ2-7; D ambiguous. V lost 5 bases, J lost 5 bases, and 10 bases lay in between. CDR3 length: 12 residues. Germline values: CDR1 SGHTA, CDR2 FQGNSA. The CDR3: CASSPVRDEQYF. As DNA, the CDR3 is TGTGCCAGCAGCCCCGTACGGGACGAGCAGTACTTC.

The chain combines TRBV6-6 with TRBJ1-1; D is unclear. The CDR3 runs to 13 residues. From germline, CDR1 is MNHNY and CDR2 SVGAGI (reference sequence). The V end was cut by 4 bases, the J end by 6 bases, with 12 bases between. The CDR3 DNA follows: TGTGCCAGCAGTTGGAACAGAAGGTCTGAAGCTTTCTTT. Its translation is CASSWNRRSEAFF.

Here the CDR3 DNA reads TGTGCCTGGAGTGTCAGGGGGGCCGGGAACACTGAAGCTTTCTTT. Its protein product is CAWSVRGAGNTEAFF. The chain links TRBV30 to TRBJ1-1, with 7 nucleotides matching TRBD1. Germline CDR1 GTSNPN, CDR2 SVGIG (reference sequence). The junction had 5 bases not matched to a gene; V was cut back by 0 bases and J by 1 base. The CDR3 is made up of 15 amino acids.

This chain uses TRBV30 with TRBJ2-5; D is undetermined. This CDR3 is 14 amino acids long. The germline V gene has CDR1 GTSNPN and CDR2 SVGIG (reference sequence). Between the trimmed V and J ends, which lost 5 bases and 2 bases, there was a span of 15 bases. CDR3 in DNA: TGTGCCTGGGGGTCTGGCGGCGGTCAAGAGACCCAGTACTTC. Translating gives CAWGSGGGQETQYF.

In its sample, this clone was seen many times. CDR3 amino acids: CASSFTGYRNQPQHF. In DNA form, the CDR3 reads TGTGCCAGCAGTTTCACGGGATATCGCAATCAGCCCCAGCATTTT. The rearrangement joins TRBV28 to TRBJ1-5; D not resolved. The CDR3 runs 15 residues. Germline loops: CDR1 MDHEN, CDR2 SYDVKM. The ends were cut back, 3 bases at V and 2 bases at J, with 11 bases in the middle.

The chain joins TRBV27 to TRBJ1-2; TRBD1 matches at 7 bases. Germline lookup yields CDR1 MNHEY and CDR2 SMNVEV (reference sequence). Trimming cost V 2 bases and J 4 bases; bases outside gene matches: 10. This CDR3 has 16 residues. This chain's CDR3 is CASSLNRDSGSYGYTF. The CDR3 coding sequence is TGTGCCAGCAGTTTAAACAGGGACAGTGGGAGCTATGGCTACACCTTC.

This clone is judged medium-sized (0.01 to 0.1%). This chain joins TRBV2 and TRBJ2-3, with TRBD2 matching 9 bases. Germline V gene sequence: CDR1 SNHLY, CDR2 FYNNEI. This CDR3 comprises 21 residues. The J segment lost 0 bases and the V segment lost 4 bases, leaving 20 bases of the junction unmatched. This CDR3 reads CASSGNGRGRAEFTSTDTQYF. CDR3 sequence (DNA): TGTGCCAGCAGTGGCAATGGGCGCGGGAGGGCAGAGTTCACTAGCACAGATACGCAGTATTTT.

The chain links TRBV10-1 to TRBJ1-4; 10 bases agree with TRBD1. With V trimmed by 4 bases and J by 0 bases, 5 bases remained unmatched. CDR3 length equals 17 residues. Germline CDR1 WNHNN, CDR2 SYGVQD (reference sequence). The CDR3 loop reads CASSGQGARSTNEKLFF. Written as DNA, the CDR3 is TGCGCCAGCAGTGGACAGGGGGCGAGGTCAACTAATGAAAAACTGTTTTTT.

The chain recombines TRBV7-2 with TRBJ1-1; 8 positions match TRBD1. CDR3 size: 18 residues. Looked up from germline, CDR1 is SGHTA and CDR2 is FQGNSA. With V trimmed by 3 bases and J by 0 bases, 12 bases remained unmatched. The CDR3 nucleotides read TGTGCCAGCAGCTTCCCTATACAGGGGGTGCGGGTGAACACTGAAGCTTTCTTT. Its translation is CASSFPIQGVRVNTEAFF.